This record covers a single T cell receptor beta chain. RNA was extracted with the RNeasy kit, and a quantity of roughly 0.45 to 1 ug was reverse transcribed using random hexamers. Via MiXCR, TCRdb re-called the immunoSEQ multiplex PCR reads, giving one row per CDR3 protein. The table lists more than 250,000 distinct CDR3 sequences, 92% of them singletons. The record originates from a study of CD8 T cells in Susac syndrome. This CDR3 has 16 amino acids. With 4 bases clipped from V and 8 bases from J, the junction kept 15 bases outside the gene matches. Per the germline V gene, CDR1 is MGHRA and CDR2 is YSYEKL.

The TCR sequence derives from a human donor with multiple sclerosis. The specimen was CD4+ T cells from PBMCs. V is TRBV4-1 and J is TRBJ1-2; 8 bases agree with TRBD1. Written as DNA, the CDR3 is TGCGCCAGCAGCCCCCTAGTCCGGACAGGGAGTCTCGGCTACACCTTC. Its translation is CASSPLVRTGSLGYTF.